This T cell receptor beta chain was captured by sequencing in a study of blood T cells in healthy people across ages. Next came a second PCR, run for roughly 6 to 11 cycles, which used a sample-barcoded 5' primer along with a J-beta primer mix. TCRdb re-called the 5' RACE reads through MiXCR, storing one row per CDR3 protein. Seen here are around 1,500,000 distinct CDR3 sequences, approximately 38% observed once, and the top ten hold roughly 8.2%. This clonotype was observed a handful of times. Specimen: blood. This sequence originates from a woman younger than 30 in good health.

The CDR3 nucleotides are TGTGCCATCAGTGGGCTAGCGGGGGCCACAGATACGCAGTATTTT. The encoded protein is CAISGLAGATDTQYF. The chain links TRBV10-3 to TRBJ2-3, with 10 bases aligning to TRBD2. The CDR3 sequence is 15 residues long. In germline, CDR1 is ENHRY, CDR2 SYGVKD. V gave up 4 bases and J gave up 2 bases; unmatched junction bases: 3.